The 26 T cell receptor beta chains listed next were all sequenced from one sample in a study of blood T cells in healthy people across ages. Combining a sample-barcoded 5' primer with a J-beta primer mix, a second PCR ran for about 6 to 12 cycles. TCRdb re-derived calls from the 5' RACE reads in MiXCR, one entry per CDR3 protein. The data contain 1.5 million or so distinct CDR3 sequences, about 40% of them seen just once; the ten biggest clones take up 7.9%. The material sequenced was blood. These receptors were collected from a woman aged 18-29 years in good health.

The chain carries TRBV7-2 and TRBJ2-2; 7 nucleotides match TRBD1. CDR1 is SGHTA, CDR2 FQGNSA, per germline. The CDR3 is 20 amino acids. V trimming: 1 base; J trimming: 3 bases; junction bases outside the gene matches: 17. Here the CDR3 reads CASSLVYRGQVIPHTGELFF. The CDR3 nucleotides are TGTGCCAGCAGCTTAGTGTATAGGGGGCAGGTGATTCCGCACACCGGGGAGCTGTTTTTT.

The chain has TRBV6-4 and TRBJ2-1; 7 nucleotides align to TRBD2. Trimming at V came to 3 bases and at J to 0 bases, leaving 5 bases not matched to a gene. The germline gives CDR1 MRHNA, CDR2 SNTAGT. The CDR3 is 16 amino acids. The CDR3 sequence: CASSERGGGSYNEQFF. The CDR3 DNA sequence: TGTGCCAGCAGTGAGAGGGGCGGGGGCTCCTACAATGAGCAGTTCTTC.

This chain links TRBV12-3 or TRBV12-4 with TRBJ1-5; 7 bases match TRBD1. The J segment lost 2 bases and the V segment lost 6 bases, leaving 4 bases of the junction unmatched. CDR3 length equals 14 residues. The CDR3: CASRSDRGNQPQHF. CDR3 in DNA: TGTGCCAGCAGATCAGACAGGGGCAATCAGCCCCAGCATTTT.

The genes are TRBV10-3 and TRBJ2-7; D ambiguous. Germline V lookup: CDR1 ENHRY, CDR2 SYGVKD. Trimming took 2 bases from V and 5 from J, leaving 7 bases between them. The CDR3 loop spans 12 amino acids. CDR3 DNA: TGTGCCATCAGTGAGCGAGTCGACGAGCAGTACTTC. Translated, it gives CAISERVDEQYF.

This clonotype turned up a few times. This CDR3 is CASSLYVQGGETQYF. As DNA, the CDR3 is TGTGCCAGCAGTTTATACGTCCAGGGAGGAGAGACCCAGTACTTC. This chain joins TRBV28 and TRBJ2-7; D possibly corresponds to TRBD2 (6 bases). The DNA end favors TRBJ2-5, so the J call may be wrong. Germline V CDR1 and CDR2: MDHEN, SYDVKM. The CDR3 covers 15 residues.

This rearrangement joins TRBV29-1 to TRBJ1-2; no clear D. V was pared by 7 bases and J by 5 bases, with 17 bases between. The CDR3 spans 13 residues. Germline V CDR1 and CDR2: SQVTM, ANQGSEA. The CDR3 is CSARTISWYGYTF. CDR3 DNA sequence: TGCAGCGCCAGGACCATCTCGTGGTATGGCTACACCTTC. Filled out from reference TRBV29-1 and TRBJ1-2, the complete variable domain reads SAVISQKPSRDICQRGTSLTIQCQVDSQVTMMFWYRQQPGQSLTLIATANQGSEATYESGFVIDKFPISRPNLTFSTLTVSNMSPEDSSIYLCSARTISWYGYTFGSGTRLTVV.

The rearrangement links TRBV7-6 to TRBJ2-1; TRBD1 matches 9 bases. V lost 0 bases, J lost 7 bases, and 4 bases stayed unmatched. CDR3 length equals 15 residues. Germline-derived CDR1 and CDR2 are SGHVS and FNYEAQ. The CDR3 protein is CASSLAQGALNEQFF. CDR3 DNA sequence: TGTGCCAGCAGCTTAGCACAGGGGGCATTGAATGAGCAGTTCTTC.

The chain is built from TRBV3-1 and TRBJ1-2, with 8 bases that match TRBD1. The V gene end was trimmed by 6 bases and the J gene end by 5 bases; junction bases not matched to a gene: 8. The germline gives CDR1 LGHDT, CDR2 YNNKEL (reference sequence). CDR3 length equals 14 residues. The CDR3 nucleotides are TGTGCCAGCAGGGACAGGGAAGAGATATATGGCTACACCTTC. Its protein product is CASRDREEIYGYTF.

This chain links TRBV5-5 with TRBJ1-5; D possibly corresponds to TRBD1 (5 bases). Per the germline V gene, CDR1 is SGHKS and CDR2 is YYEKEE (reference sequence). The V gene lost 3 bases and the J gene lost 1 base, with 8 bases spanning the gap. The CDR3 runs 14 residues. The CDR3 bases are TGTGCCAGCAGCTGGGACCTAAGCAATCAGCCCCAGCATTTT. Its protein product is CASSWDLSNQPQHF.

The CDR3 reads CSALIGQGQGNEQFF. CDR3 nucleotide sequence: TGCAGTGCCCTCATCGGGCAGGGGCAGGGGAATGAGCAGTTCTTC. V and J are TRBV20-1 and TRBJ2-1, with a weak D call TRBD1 (6 bases). The germline V gene has CDR1 DFQATT and CDR2 SNEGSKA (reference sequence). V was cut by 6 bases and J by 7 bases, with 22 bases left in between. The CDR3 sequence is 15 residues long.

This rearrangement joins TRBV7-9 to TRBJ1-5; a possible D gene is TRBD1 (6 bases). Trimming shortened V by 0 bases and J by 11 bases, and 14 bases separated the two germline ends. Germline assignment: CDR1 SEHNR and CDR2 FQNEAQ (reference sequence). The length of the CDR3 is 14 residues. CDR3 DNA sequence: TGTGCCAGCAGCTTAGCGGGCGGAGGGGGGACCCAGCATTTT. Translated, it gives CASSLAGGGGTQHF.

This chain connects TRBV10-3 to TRBJ1-1, with D perhaps matching TRBD1 (5 bases). Germline V gene lookup returns CDR1 ENHRY and CDR2 SYGVKD. The CDR3 totals 15 residues. V was clipped by 10 bases and J by 6 bases, with 24 bases between them. The DNA of the CDR3 is TGTGCCACCAGGGCGCTTGAAGGCAGCGTCGCTGAAGCTTTCTTT. It translates to CATRALEGSVAEAFF.

This clonotype showed up just a few times. This rearrangement joins TRBV28 to TRBJ2-3; 8 positions match TRBD2. From germline, CDR1 is MDHEN and CDR2 SYDVKM. V lost 2 bases to trimming and J lost 2 bases; unmatched junction nucleotides: 6. The length of the CDR3 is 16 residues. The chain's CDR3 is CASSLTAGVVTDTQYF. The CDR3 DNA reads TGTGCCAGCAGTTTAACAGCGGGGGTGGTCACAGATACGCAGTATTTT.

The rearrangement links TRBV29-1 to TRBJ1-2, with D possibly matching TRBD1 (5 bases). Deletions cut 6 bases from V and 10 bases from J, with 33 bases between. Germline V lookup: CDR1 SQVTM, CDR2 ANQGSEA. The CDR3 is made up of 17 amino acids. The CDR3 sequence: CSVPLVGGQGPLWFYTF. The CDR3 DNA sequence: TGCAGCGTCCCCTTGGTGGGTGGCCAGGGCCCCCTATGGTTCTACACCTTC.

The CDR3 sequence is CATSRAGADLGEKLFF. The CDR3 DNA follows: TGTGCCACCAGCAGAGCGGGTGCAGACTTGGGTGAAAAACTGTTTTTT. The rearrangement links TRBV15 to TRBJ1-4; D is uncertain. CDR1 is LNHNV and CDR2 is YYDKDF in the germline V gene (reference sequence). The CDR3 totals 16 residues. Trimming stripped 1 base from V and 7 bases from J, with 16 bases between.

This clonotype was detected only a few times. V is TRBV27 and J is TRBJ2-1, with TRBD2 as a possible D gene (6 bases). The V end was cut by 1 base, the J end by 5 bases, with 12 bases between. The germline CDR1 and CDR2 sequences are MNHEY and SMNVEV (reference sequence). There are 15 residues in the CDR3. The CDR3 DNA is TGTGCCAGCAGTTTATTCGGGGGTACAGACAATGAGCAGTTCTTC. Encoded protein: CASSLFGGTDNEQFF.

The chain has TRBV7-2 and TRBJ2-7; 9 positions agree with TRBD1. Germline V lookup: CDR1 SGHTA, CDR2 FQGNSA. The CDR3 covers 17 residues. The J segment lost 3 bases and the V segment lost 4 bases, leaving 13 bases of the junction unmatched. The CDR3 region is CASSSQQGASLIYEQYF. The CDR3, as DNA: TGTGCCAGCAGCTCGCAACAGGGGGCTTCTTTAATCTACGAGCAGTACTTC.

The rearrangement uses TRBV9 and TRBJ2-5, with D perhaps given as TRBD1 or TRBD2 (5 bases each). V lost 3 bases to trimming and J lost 4 bases, with 16 bases between them. The germline gives CDR1 SGDLS, CDR2 YYNGEE. The CDR3 is made up of 15 amino acids. DNA of the CDR3: TGTGCCAGCAGCGCCGGGACGTTTGGAGGAGAGACCCAGTACTTC. Encoded protein: CASSAGTFGGETQYF.

The chain links TRBV2 to TRBJ1-6; D unclear. CDR1 is SNHLY and CDR2 is FYNNEI in the germline V gene. V was pared by 6 bases and J by 14 bases, with 11 bases between. The CDR3 runs to 11 residues. DNA for the CDR3: TGTGCCAGCAGGGTCCAGTTGGCCCTCCACTTT. Translating gives CASRVQLALHF.

The CDR3 is CASSLLIDTEAFF. As DNA, the CDR3 is TGTGCCAGCAGTTTGTTGATTGACACTGAAGCTTTCTTT. The chain combines TRBV12-3 or TRBV12-4 with TRBJ1-1; D is unclear. The V gene lost 3 bases and the J gene lost 3 bases, with 8 bases spanning the gap. The CDR3 has 13 residues.

The rearrangement joins TRBV7-9 to TRBJ1-2; 9 bases match TRBD1. Germline V gene lookup returns CDR1 SEHNR and CDR2 FQNEAQ (reference sequence). CDR3 length: 17 amino acids. Unmatched junction bases numbered 13, after V lost 7 bases and J lost 1 base. CDR3 DNA: TGTGCCAGCACCACCCCAACCAGGGACAGGGATAACTATGGCTACACCTTC. It is translated as CASTTPTRDRDNYGYTF.

The rearrangement links TRBV2 to TRBJ2-1; TRBD2 agrees at 8 bases. The DNA end is a closer match to TRBJ2-7, so the J assignment may be wrong. The V gene's germline CDR1 is SNHLY and CDR2 FYNNEI. The CDR3 loop spans 16 amino acids. The CDR3 coding sequence is TGTGCCAGCAGTTTGATCTTAGCGGGGACCTACAATGAGCAGTACTTC. This sequence encodes CASSLILAGTYNEQYF.

The chain joins TRBV14 to TRBJ2-1; TRBD1 matches 10 bases. The DNA end is more similar to TRBJ2-7, so the J call may be wrong. CDR1 SGHDN and CDR2 FVKESK come from the germline V gene. This CDR3 is built from 18 residues. CDR3: CASSRRQGASNSYNEQYF. CDR3 in DNA: TGTGCCAGCAGCAGAAGACAGGGGGCCTCAAATTCCTACAATGAGCAGTACTTC.

In this sample, this clonotype turned up a few times. This rearrangement joins TRBV18 to TRBJ1-4, with a possible D match to TRBD1 (5 bases). Germline V gives CDR1 KGHSH, CDR2 LQKENI. The CDR3 runs to 15 residues. V lost 5 bases, J lost 0 bases, and 10 bases lay in between. This CDR3 is CASSASGPTNEKLFF. The CDR3 coding sequence is TGTGCCAGCTCAGCCTCAGGGCCAACTAATGAAAAACTGTTTTTT.

The chain combines TRBV11-2 with TRBJ1-2, with no clear D. The germline V gene has CDR1 SGHAT and CDR2 FQNNGV. The V and J ends lost 5 bases and 1 base respectively, with 14 bases between them. The CDR3 spans 15 residues. The CDR3 protein is CASSHLSSSNYGYTF. In DNA, the CDR3 is TGTGCCAGCAGCCATCTCTCAAGCAGTAACTATGGCTACACCTTC.

V and J are TRBV6-6 and TRBJ1-5; D uncertain. This CDR3 region has 15 residues. CDR1 and CDR2 (germline): MNHNY, SVGAGI (reference sequence). The V end was cut by 10 bases, the J end by 0 bases, with 16 bases between. The CDR3 spells CAISRTDDSNQPQHF. The CDR3 DNA sequence: TGTGCCATCAGCCGGACGGACGATAGCAATCAGCCCCAGCATTTT.